A selection of T cell receptor beta chains follows, all from one sample in a study of Ad26.COV2.S vaccination and SARS-CoV-2 variants. Repertoires were generated with immunoSEQ multiplex PCR, while TCRdb's copy carries only in-frame clones and drops some. Among a few hundred thousand clones listed, about 92% were seen once. The sample consisted of peripheral blood, taken in a trial of Ad26.COV2.S vaccine versus placebo. The receptors derive from a person between 18 and 60 years old who received the Ad26.COV2.S COVID-19 vaccine or a placebo. The CDR3 runs from the conserved cysteine through the conserved F or W. D genes are given only for firm matches. Clone size is given for some rows only: seen once, a few or many times, or a class if the clone is expanded.

>TRBJ1-4|TRBV2|.|.
CASSVWGRSLEKLFF
TGTGCCAGCAGTGTATGGGGTCGATCATTGGAAAAACTGTTTTTT
>TRBJ1-5|TRBV12-3/TRBV12-4|.|.
CASRVQGYQPQHF
TGTGCCAGCAGAGTTCAGGGGTATCAGCCCCAGCATTTT
>TRBJ2-7|TRBV5-1|.|TRBD1
CASSLGTGTGWSMGEQYF
TGCGCCAGCAGCTTGGGAACCGGGACAGGGTGGAGTATGGGCGAGCAGTACTTC
>TRBJ2-7|TRBV6-5|.|.
CASSYLGPTDEQYF
TGTGCCAGCAGTTACTTGGGACCCACCGACGAGCAGTACTTC
>TRBJ1-3|TRBV4-3|.|.
CASSQDRSEGGNTIYF
TGCGCCAGCAGCCAAGATCGCTCGGAGGGCGGAAACACCATATATTTT
>TRBJ1-2|TRBV2|.|.
CASSELSANYGYTF
TGTGCCAGCAGTGAATTGTCCGCCAACTATGGCTACACCTTC
>TRBJ1-5|TRBV6-4|.|.
CASSDSAGSSQPQHF
TGTGCCAGCAGTGACTCGGCGGGATCCAGTCAGCCCCAGCATTTT
>TRBJ1-2|TRBV5-4|.|TRBD1
CASSHVPGQGTYGYTF
TGTGCCAGCAGCCATGTCCCGGGACAGGGAACCTATGGCTACACCTTC
>TRBJ1-5|TRBV19|.|.
CATGQILSNQPQHF
TGTGCCACCGGACAGATCCTTAGCAATCAGCCCCAGCATTTT
>TRBJ1-2|TRBV7-9|few|.
CASSFLGYYGYTF
TGTGCCAGCAGCTTTCTTGGCTATTATGGCTACACCTTC
>TRBJ1-5|TRBV23-1|.|TRBD1
CASSQRTGVGNQPQHF
TGCGCCAGCAGTCAACGGACAGGGGTGGGCAATCAGCCCCAGCATTTT
>TRBJ1-1|TRBV24-1|.|TRBD1
CATSDLGTGGANTEAFF
TGTGCCACCAGTGATTTGGGGACAGGGGGGGCGAACACTGAAGCTTTCTTT
>TRBJ2-1|TRBV9|.|TRBD2
CASSQSREGEGWRAYNEQFF
TGTGCCAGCAGCCAATCCCGTGAAGGGGAGGGTTGGCGGGCATACAATGAGCAGTTCTTC
>TRBJ2-2|TRBV12-3/TRBV12-4|.|.
CASSLGRQWLFF
TGTGCCAGCAGTTTGGGTCGACAGTGGCTGTTTTTT
>TRBJ2-2|TRBV7-2|.|TRBD2
CASSLTSGVPGELFF
TGTGCCAGCAGCTTGACTAGCGGGGTTCCCGGGGAGCTGTTTTTT
>TRBJ1-2|TRBV28|once|TRBD1
CASRPTQGQGPERSYGYTF
TGTGCCAGCAGACCAACCCAGGGACAGGGGCCTGAGCGGTCCTATGGCTACACCTTC
>TRBJ1-1|TRBV2|.|.
CASIRMNTEAFF
TGTGCCAGCATCCGGATGAACACTGAAGCTTTCTTT
>TRBJ2-5|TRBV6-5|.|.
CASTPGGETQYF
TGTGCCAGCACCCCAGGGGGGGAGACCCAGTACTTC
>TRBJ1-1|TRBV4-3|once|.
CASSQVGPNTEAFF
TGCGCCAGCAGCCAAGTGGGGCCGAACACTGAAGCTTTCTTT
>TRBJ1-2|TRBV27|.|.
CASSSGVNYGYTF
TGTGCCAGCAGTTCTGGGGTTAACTATGGCTACACCTTC
>TRBJ1-6|TRBV7-2|.|TRBD1
CASRQGTGPNSPLHF
TGTGCCAGCAGACAAGGGACAGGCCCTAATTCACCCCTCCACTTT
>TRBJ2-1|TRBV30|once|.
CAWSVTGPEQFF
TGTGCCTGGAGTGTAACCGGGCCTGAGCAGTTCTTC
>TRBJ2-1|TRBV5-1|.|.
CASSSGGEYNEQFF
TGCGCCAGCAGCTCCGGTGGGGAGTACAATGAGCAGTTCTTC
>TRBJ2-5|TRBV15|.|TRBD1
CATSRDLGQGLETQYF
TGTGCCACCAGCAGAGATTTGGGACAGGGGTTAGAGACCCAGTACTTC
>TRBJ2-5|TRBV5-1|once|.
CASSLAAAEGETQYF
TGCGCCAGCAGTCTTGCCGCTGCCGAGGGAGAGACCCAGTACTTC
>TRBJ1-2|TRBV7-2|.|.
CASSFQVGYTF
TGTGCCAGCAGCTTCCAAGTAGGCTACACCTTC
>TRBJ2-3|TRBV6-5|.|TRBD1
CASSHLPGQGPYF
TGTGCCAGCAGCCACCTGCCGGGACAGGGCCCGTATTTT
>TRBJ2-5|TRBV28|.|TRBD1
CASSSSGTGDETQYF
TGTGCCAGCAGTTCCTCCGGGACAGGGGACGAGACCCAGTACTTC
>TRBJ1-1|TRBV4-1|.|TRBD1
CASSQVGQLGGPGAEAFF
TGCGCCAGCAGCCAAGTAGGTCAATTAGGGGGCCCCGGGGCTGAAGCTTTCTTT
>TRBJ1-5|TRBV6-5|.|TRBD1
CASRGTGVRNQPQHF
TGTGCCAGCAGAGGAACAGGGGTCAGGAATCAGCCCCAGCATTTT
>TRBJ1-2|TRBV4-3|.|.
CASSDSRDGNYGYTF
TGCGCCAGCAGCGACTCCCGGGACGGTAACTATGGCTACACCTTC
>TRBJ2-1|TRBV6-5|.|.
CASSIQSLPREQFF
TGTGCCAGCAGTATCCAATCCCTCCCTAGGGAGCAGTTCTTC
>TRBJ2-1|TRBV7-9|.|.
CASNGGSYNEQFF
TGTGCCAGCAACGGGGGCTCCTACAATGAGCAGTTCTTC
>TRBJ1-5|TRBV28|.|.
CASSIQSLGEPQHF
TGTGCCAGCAGTATCCAATCTCTGGGTGAGCCCCAGCATTTT